This T cell receptor (beta chain) derives from a study of blood T cell repertoires in COVID-19. Whole-study context: Acute-phase and convalescent COVID-19 samples originated in the United States, Italy and Spain. T cells, B-cell-depleted T cells, or PBMCs provided the cDNA or gDNA that served as material.

This clone was observed a few times. In the authors' methods: Reference gene primer amplification gave nucleated cell count estimates. The table came from immunoSEQ multiplex PCR; TCRdb's copy has only in-frame clones and leaves some out. That table gives V, J and clone size, and the DNA gave D and trimming. Of fewer than 65,000 clones in the sample, 70% to 85% were seen once. Germline V gene lookup returns CDR1 SGHRS and CDR2 YFSETQ. This CDR3 spans 18 amino acids. With 0 bases clipped from V and 6 bases from J, the junction kept 11 bases outside the gene matches. The chain joins TRBV5-1 to TRBJ2-1; 11 bases agree with TRBD1. The TCR sequence derives from a man between 60 and 75 years old with acute or convalescent COVID-19. Specimen: peripheral blood. The DNA of the CDR3 is TGCGCCAGCAGCTTGGGTGCGGATGGGACAGGGGGTCTCAATGAGCAGTTCTTC. Amino acids: CASSLGADGTGGLNEQFF.